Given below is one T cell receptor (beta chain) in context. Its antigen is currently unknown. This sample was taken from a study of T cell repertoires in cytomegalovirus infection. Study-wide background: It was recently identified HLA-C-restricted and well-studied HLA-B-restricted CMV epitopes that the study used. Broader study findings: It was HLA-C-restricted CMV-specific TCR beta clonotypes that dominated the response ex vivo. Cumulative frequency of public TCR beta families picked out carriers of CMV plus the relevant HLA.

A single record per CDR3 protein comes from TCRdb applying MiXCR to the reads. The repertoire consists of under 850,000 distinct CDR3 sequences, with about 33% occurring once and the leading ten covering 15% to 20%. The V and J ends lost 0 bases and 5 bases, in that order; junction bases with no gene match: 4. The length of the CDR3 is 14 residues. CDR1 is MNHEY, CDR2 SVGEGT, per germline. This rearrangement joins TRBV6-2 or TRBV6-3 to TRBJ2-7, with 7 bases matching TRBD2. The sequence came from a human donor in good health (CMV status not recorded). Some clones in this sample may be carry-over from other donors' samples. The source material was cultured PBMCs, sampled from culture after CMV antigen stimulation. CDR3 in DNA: TGTGCCAGCAGTTACTCGATGCGGGGGAACGAGCAGTACTTC. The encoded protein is CASSYSMRGNEQYF.